The following is a T cell receptor (beta chain) sequence with its context. TCRdb redid the calling of the reads with MiXCR, one entry per CDR3 protein. The table includes approximately 150,000 distinct CDR3 sequences, 17% detected once. The data are from a study of T cell repertoires in cytomegalovirus infection. The CDR3 is 13 amino acids. The V end was cut by 0 bases, the J end by 7 bases, with 10 bases between. Looked up from germline, CDR1 is SGHVS and CDR2 is FNYEAQ. The clonotype comes from a human donor in good health (CMV status not recorded). Some clones in this sample may be carry-over from other donors' samples. The chain employs TRBV7-6 and TRBJ2-7; D is possibly TRBD2 (6 bases). The source material was CD8+ T cells from PBMCs. Here the CDR3 reads CASSLAVGGEQYF. The CDR3 DNA is TGTGCCAGCAGCTTAGCGGTGGGAGGAGAGCAGTACTTC.